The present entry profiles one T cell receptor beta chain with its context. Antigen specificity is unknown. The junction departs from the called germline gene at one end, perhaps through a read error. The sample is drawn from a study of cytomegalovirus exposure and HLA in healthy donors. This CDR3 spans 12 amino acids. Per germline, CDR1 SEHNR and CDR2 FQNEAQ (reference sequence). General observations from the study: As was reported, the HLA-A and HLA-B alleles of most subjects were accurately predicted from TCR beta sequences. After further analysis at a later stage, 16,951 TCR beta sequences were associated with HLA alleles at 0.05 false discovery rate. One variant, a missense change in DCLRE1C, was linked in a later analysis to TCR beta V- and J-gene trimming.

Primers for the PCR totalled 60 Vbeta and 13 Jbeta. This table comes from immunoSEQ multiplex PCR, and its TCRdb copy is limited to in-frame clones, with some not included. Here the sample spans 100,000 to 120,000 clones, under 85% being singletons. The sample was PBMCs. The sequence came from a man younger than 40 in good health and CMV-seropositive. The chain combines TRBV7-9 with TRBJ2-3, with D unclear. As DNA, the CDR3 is TGTTCCAGCAGCCACAATACAGATACGCAGTATTTT. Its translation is CSSSHNTDTQYF.